These 17 T cell receptor beta chains were all obtained from the same sample, sequenced in a study of T-cell reconstitution after alpha-beta-depleted transplantation in children. For TCRbeta, the library was prepared with unique molecular identifiers. TCRdb passed the PCR reads through MiXCR, listing each CDR3 protein once. The sample lists about 580,000 distinct CDR3 sequences, about 21% occurring once. Specimen: PBMCs, mostly from graft donor cells, collected 360 days after TCRalphabeta/CD19-depleted stem cell transplant. All receptors derive from a boy less than two years old who had a stem cell transplant for acute myeloid leukemia, so the T cells may come from the graft donor.

This clonotype has a handful of counts. The chain is built from TRBV9 and TRBJ2-5; 9 bases are a match to TRBD2. This CDR3 spans 15 amino acids. Trimming cost V 3 bases and J 2 bases; bases outside gene matches: 5. The V gene's germline CDR1 is SGDLS and CDR2 YYNGEE. CDR3 loop: CASSEGLAGQETQYF. The CDR3 DNA follows: TGTGCCAGCAGCGAGGGACTAGCAGGTCAAGAGACCCAGTACTTC.

The chain employs TRBV20-1 and TRBJ2-3; the match to TRBD2 covers 11 bases. The CDR3 runs to 12 residues. The trim removed 6 bases at V and 11 bases at J, leaving 7 bases unmatched. Looked up from germline, CDR1 is DFQATT and CDR2 is SNEGSKA (reference sequence). CDR3 in amino acids: CSAKTLAGGQYF. The CDR3 region has the DNA TGCAGTGCGAAAACCCTAGCGGGGGGGCAGTATTTT.

This chain connects TRBV12-3 or TRBV12-4 to TRBJ2-2, with D unresolved. This CDR3 contains 15 residues. Deletions cut 5 bases from V and 6 bases from J, with 16 bases between. The CDR3 region has the DNA TGTGCCAGCAGTCCATTTAACATCGGCGCCGGGGAGCTGTTTTTT. Residues: CASSPFNIGAGELFF.

This clonotype has a count of ten or more. The chain has TRBV4-3 and TRBJ2-7; D gene uncertain. Trimming removed 0 bases from V and 3 bases from J, with 15 bases in between. The CDR3 is made up of 16 amino acids. The germline gives CDR1 LGHNA, CDR2 YSLEER. CDR3 residues: CASSQDQGRAFYEQYF. In nucleotides, the CDR3 is TGCGCCAGCAGCCAAGATCAAGGGCGAGCCTTCTACGAGCAGTACTTC.

This clonotype has a handful of counts. The chain couples TRBV5-1 to TRBJ2-1; 8 positions match TRBD2. Trimming took 3 bases from V and 4 from J; bases not matched to a gene: 9. Germline lookup yields CDR1 SGHRS and CDR2 YFSETQ. This CDR3 is 16 amino acids long. In nucleotides, the CDR3 is TGCGCCAGCAGCTCCTCCCAGCGGGGGCCTTACAATGAGCAGTTCTTC. Amino acid sequence: CASSSSQRGPYNEQFF.

J is TRBJ1-4 and V is TRBV7-2, with 9 bases aligning to TRBD1. Per the germline V gene, CDR1 is SGHTA and CDR2 is FQGNSA. V dropped 5 bases and J dropped 2; count of bases not matched to a gene: 9. This CDR3 spans 17 amino acids. The CDR3 DNA follows: TGTGCCAGCAGCCCTACAGGGGGCGCGTCTACTAATGAAAAACTGTTTTTT. Protein: CASSPTGGASTNEKLFF.

This chain connects TRBV15 to TRBJ2-5; no reliable D call. The CDR3 has 16 amino acids. The germline V gene encodes CDR1 LNHNV and CDR2 YYDKDF (reference sequence). V was cut by 0 bases and J by 4 bases, with 15 bases left in between. The CDR3 is CATSRDLHNWGETQYF. CDR3 in DNA: TGTGCCACCAGCAGAGATTTACACAACTGGGGAGAGACCCAGTACTTC.

This clonotype was recorded at least ten times. This sequence joins TRBV20-1 and TRBJ1-1; D not certain. CDR1 DFQATT and CDR2 SNEGSKA come from the germline V gene (reference sequence). V gave up 2 bases and J gave up 0 bases, with 7 bases separating them. CDR3 size: 13 residues. CDR3 residues: CSARTGLNTEAFF. DNA for the CDR3: TGCAGTGCTAGAACGGGCTTGAACACTGAAGCTTTCTTT.

The V gene is TRBV4-3, the J gene TRBJ2-2; 9 bases agree with TRBD1. Trimming cost V 3 bases and J 6 bases; bases outside gene matches: 11. CDR1 LGHNA and CDR2 YSLEER come from the germline V gene. The CDR3 is 17 residues long. Here the CDR3 reads CASSHLPGQGAAGELFF. CDR3 sequence (DNA): TGCGCCAGCAGCCACCTCCCGGGACAGGGAGCGGCCGGGGAGCTGTTTTTT.

At least ten counts were recorded for this clonotype. The rearrangement uses TRBV7-8 and TRBJ2-7; 8 nucleotides line up with TRBD2. J lost 0 bases, V lost 5 bases, and 6 bases had no gene match. The CDR3 length is 15 residues. Germline loops: CDR1 SGHVS, CDR2 FQNEAQ. The chain's CDR3 is CASSRGGSHSYEQYF. CDR3 nucleotide sequence: TGTGCCAGCAGCCGGGGGGGCTCCCACTCCTACGAGCAGTACTTC.

The chain links TRBV20-1 to TRBJ1-2; TRBD1 might be the D (5 bases). CDR1 is DFQATT and CDR2 is SNEGSKA in the germline V gene (reference sequence). CDR3 length: 14 residues. V was trimmed by 6 bases and J by 2 bases, leaving 16 bases between them. The CDR3: CSAPREWGNYGYTF. CDR3 DNA: TGCAGTGCCCCCAGGGAGTGGGGAAACTATGGCTACACCTTC.

This clonotype was found many times. The rearrangement joins TRBV20-1 to TRBJ2-5; 7 bases agree with TRBD1. Germline lookup yields CDR1 DFQATT and CDR2 SNEGSKA (reference sequence). The CDR3 runs 12 residues. J was trimmed by 4 bases and V by 1 base; bases with no gene match: 0. CDR3 bases: TGCAGTGCTAGAGCAGGGGGAGAGACCCAGTACTTC. Translated: CSARAGGETQYF.

The rearrangement joins TRBV6-1 to TRBJ1-1; 10 bases are a match to TRBD1. Germline trimming cut 5 bases from V and 6 bases from J; bases unmatched to any gene: 6. CDR3 size: 14 residues. The germline V gene encodes CDR1 MNHNS and CDR2 SASEGT. The CDR3: CASSPPGQGPEAFF. The CDR3 coding sequence is TGTGCCAGCAGTCCCCCGGGACAGGGGCCTGAAGCTTTCTTT.

The J gene is TRBJ1-4, the V gene TRBV28; D gene unclear. V was cut by 5 bases and J by 5 bases, with 15 bases left in between. This CDR3 spans 15 amino acids. Germline V gives CDR1 MDHEN, CDR2 SYDVKM. The CDR3 loop is CASSPAPGRNEKLFF. DNA of the CDR3: TGTGCCAGCAGTCCCGCCCCGGGTAGGAATGAAAAACTGTTTTTT.

This clonotype was detected only a few times. The chain is built from TRBV5-6 and TRBJ2-7; D ambiguous. This CDR3 is built from 13 residues. V lost 0 bases, J lost 5 bases, and 9 bases lay in between. CDR1 and CDR2 (germline): SGHDT, YYEEEE. As DNA, the CDR3 is TGTGCCAGCAGCTTGGGGGCGCGAGACGAGCAGTACTTC. This gives the protein CASSLGARDEQYF.

This clonotype turned up a few times. This chain connects TRBV12-3 or TRBV12-4 to TRBJ2-3; D unresolved. This CDR3 is 12 amino acids long. Deletions cut 9 bases from V and 2 bases from J, with 9 bases between. The CDR3 sequence is CASGWTTDTQYF. The CDR3 DNA sequence: TGTGCCAGTGGCTGGACCACAGATACGCAGTATTTT.

This clonotype was seen a handful of times. This sequence joins TRBV5-6 and TRBJ2-6, with a possible D match to TRBD1 (5 bases). Germline values: CDR1 SGHDT, CDR2 YYEEEE. V was shortened by 2 bases and J by 5 bases, with 14 bases between the two germline ends. This CDR3 has 16 residues. CDR3 coding DNA: TGTGCCAGCAGCTTCGGGCAGGGAAGGTGGGCCAACGTCCTGACTTTC. This gives the protein CASSFGQGRWANVLTF.